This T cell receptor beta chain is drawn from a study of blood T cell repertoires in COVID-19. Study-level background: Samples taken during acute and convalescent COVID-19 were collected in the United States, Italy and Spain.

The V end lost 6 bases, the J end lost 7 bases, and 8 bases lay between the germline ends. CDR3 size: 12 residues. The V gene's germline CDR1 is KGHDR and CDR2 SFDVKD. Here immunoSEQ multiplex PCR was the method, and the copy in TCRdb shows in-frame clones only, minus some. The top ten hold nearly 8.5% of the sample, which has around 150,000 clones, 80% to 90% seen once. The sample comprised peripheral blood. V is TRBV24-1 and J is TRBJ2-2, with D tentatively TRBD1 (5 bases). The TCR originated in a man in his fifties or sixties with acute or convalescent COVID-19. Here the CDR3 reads CATSSGFGELFF. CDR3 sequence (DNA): TGTGCCACCAGTTCAGGGTTCGGGGAGCTGTTTTTT.